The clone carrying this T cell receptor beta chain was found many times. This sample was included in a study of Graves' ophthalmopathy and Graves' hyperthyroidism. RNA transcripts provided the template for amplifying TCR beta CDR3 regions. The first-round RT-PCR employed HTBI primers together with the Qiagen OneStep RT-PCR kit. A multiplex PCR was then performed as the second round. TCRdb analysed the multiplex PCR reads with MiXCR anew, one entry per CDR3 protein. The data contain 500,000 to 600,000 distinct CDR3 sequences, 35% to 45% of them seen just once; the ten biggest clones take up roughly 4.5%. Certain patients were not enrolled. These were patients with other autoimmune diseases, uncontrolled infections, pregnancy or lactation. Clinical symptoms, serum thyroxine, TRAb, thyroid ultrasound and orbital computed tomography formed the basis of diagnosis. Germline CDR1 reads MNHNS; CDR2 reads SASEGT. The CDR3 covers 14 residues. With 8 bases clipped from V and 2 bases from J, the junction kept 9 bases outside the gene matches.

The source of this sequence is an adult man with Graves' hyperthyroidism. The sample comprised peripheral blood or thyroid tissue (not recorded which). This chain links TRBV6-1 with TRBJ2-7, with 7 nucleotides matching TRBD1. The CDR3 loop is CASGRDSNPYEQYF. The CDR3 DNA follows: TGTGCCAGCGGACGGGACAGTAACCCCTACGAGCAGTACTTC.